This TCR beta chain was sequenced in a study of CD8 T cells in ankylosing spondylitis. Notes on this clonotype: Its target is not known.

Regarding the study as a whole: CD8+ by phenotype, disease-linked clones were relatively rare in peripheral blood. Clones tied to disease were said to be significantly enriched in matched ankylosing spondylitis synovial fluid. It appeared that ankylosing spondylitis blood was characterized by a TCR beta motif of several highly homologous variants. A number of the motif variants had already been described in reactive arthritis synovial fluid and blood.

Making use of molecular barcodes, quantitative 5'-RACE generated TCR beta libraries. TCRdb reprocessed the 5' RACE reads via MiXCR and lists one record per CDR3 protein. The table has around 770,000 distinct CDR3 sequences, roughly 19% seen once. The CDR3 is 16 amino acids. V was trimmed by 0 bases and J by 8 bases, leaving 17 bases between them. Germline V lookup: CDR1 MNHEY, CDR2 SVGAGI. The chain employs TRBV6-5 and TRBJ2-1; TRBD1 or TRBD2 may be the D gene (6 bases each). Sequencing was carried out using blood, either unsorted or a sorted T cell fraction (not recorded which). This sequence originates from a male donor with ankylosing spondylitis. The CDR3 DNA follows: TGTGCCAGCAGTTACTCCCTCGGGGGCAAGGGGTATGAGCAGTTCTTC. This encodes CASSYSLGGKGYEQFF.